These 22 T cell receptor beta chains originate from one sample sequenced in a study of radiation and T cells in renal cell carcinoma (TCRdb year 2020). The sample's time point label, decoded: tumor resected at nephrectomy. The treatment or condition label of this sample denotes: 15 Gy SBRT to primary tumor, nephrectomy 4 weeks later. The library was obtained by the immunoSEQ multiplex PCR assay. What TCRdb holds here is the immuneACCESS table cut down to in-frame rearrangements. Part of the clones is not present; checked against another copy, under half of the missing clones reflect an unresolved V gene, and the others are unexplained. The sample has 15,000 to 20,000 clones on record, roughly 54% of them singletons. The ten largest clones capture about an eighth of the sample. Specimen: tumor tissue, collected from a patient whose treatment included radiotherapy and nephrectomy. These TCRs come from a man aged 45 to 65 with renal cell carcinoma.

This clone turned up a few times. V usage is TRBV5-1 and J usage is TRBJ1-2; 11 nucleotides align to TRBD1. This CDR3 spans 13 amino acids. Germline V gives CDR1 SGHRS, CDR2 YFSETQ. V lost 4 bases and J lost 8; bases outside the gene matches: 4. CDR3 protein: CASSPGQGEGYTF. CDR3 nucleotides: TGCGCCAGCAGCCCGGGACAGGGGGAGGGCTACACCTTC.

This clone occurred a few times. CDR3 bases: TGTGCCAGCAGTTATAGTTGGACTAGCGGGAGGCAGTACTTC. It specifies CASSYSWTSGRQYF. V gene TRBV6-5 combines with J gene TRBJ2-4, with 14 positions matching TRBD2. Trimming removed 3 bases from V and 13 bases from J; junction bases left unmatched: 5. Germline assignment: CDR1 MNHEY and CDR2 SVGAGI. The CDR3 consists of 14 residues.

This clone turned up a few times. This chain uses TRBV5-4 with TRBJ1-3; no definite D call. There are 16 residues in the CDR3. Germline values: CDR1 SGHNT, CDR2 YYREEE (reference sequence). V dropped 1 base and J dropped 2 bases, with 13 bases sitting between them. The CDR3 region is CASSLLSGGPGNTIYF. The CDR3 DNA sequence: TGTGCCAGCAGCTTGTTATCGGGAGGTCCTGGAAACACCATATATTTT.

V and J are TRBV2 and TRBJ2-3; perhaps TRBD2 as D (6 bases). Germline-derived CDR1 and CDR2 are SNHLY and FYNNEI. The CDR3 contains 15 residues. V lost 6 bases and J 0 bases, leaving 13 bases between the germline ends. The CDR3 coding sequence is TGTGCCAGCAGGGTGACTAGGTCTAGCACAGATACGCAGTATTTT. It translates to CASRVTRSSTDTQYF. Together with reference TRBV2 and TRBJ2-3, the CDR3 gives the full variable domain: EPEVTQTPSHQVTQMGQEVILRCVPISNHLYFYWYRQILGQKVEFLVSFYNNEISEKSEIFDDQFSVERPDGSNFTLKIRSTKLEDSAMYFCASRVTRSSTDTQYFGPGTRLTVL.

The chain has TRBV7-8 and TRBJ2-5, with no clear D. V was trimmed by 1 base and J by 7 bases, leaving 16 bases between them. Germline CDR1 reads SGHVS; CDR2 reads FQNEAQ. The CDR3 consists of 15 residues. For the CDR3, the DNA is TGTGCCAGCAGCTTAGAAGGAAGCCGATTTAGGACCCAGTACTTC. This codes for CASSLEGSRFRTQYF.

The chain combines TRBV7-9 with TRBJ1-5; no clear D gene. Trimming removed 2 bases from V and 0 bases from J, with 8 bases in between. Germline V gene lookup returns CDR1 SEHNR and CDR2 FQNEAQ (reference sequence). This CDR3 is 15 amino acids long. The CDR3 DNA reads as TGTGCCAGCAGCTTATTGGGCGGTAGCAATCAGCCCCAGCATTTT. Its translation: CASSLLGGSNQPQHF.

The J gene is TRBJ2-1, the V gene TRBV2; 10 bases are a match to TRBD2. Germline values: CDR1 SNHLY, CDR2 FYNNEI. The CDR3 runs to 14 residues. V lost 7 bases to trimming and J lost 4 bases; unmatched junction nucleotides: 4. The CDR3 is CASTGLAAYNEQFF. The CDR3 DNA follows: TGTGCCAGCACCGGACTAGCGGCTTACAATGAGCAGTTCTTC. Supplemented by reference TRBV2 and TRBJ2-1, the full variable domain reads EPEVTQTPSHQVTQMGQEVILRCVPISNHLYFYWYRQILGQKVEFLVSFYNNEISEKSEIFDDQFSVERPDGSNFTLKIRSTKLEDSAMYFCASTGLAAYNEQFFGPGTRLTVL.

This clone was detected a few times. The CDR3 DNA reads as TGCGCCAGCAGCCAACCTAGCGGGGGGTTAAATGAGCAGTTCTTC. This sequence encodes CASSQPSGGLNEQFF. The V call is TRBV4-3, the J call TRBJ2-1; TRBD2 matches at 11 bases. V shed 2 bases, J shed 7 bases, and the junction held 4 bases outside the gene matches. The CDR3 runs to 15 residues. Germline values: CDR1 LGHNA, CDR2 YSLEER.

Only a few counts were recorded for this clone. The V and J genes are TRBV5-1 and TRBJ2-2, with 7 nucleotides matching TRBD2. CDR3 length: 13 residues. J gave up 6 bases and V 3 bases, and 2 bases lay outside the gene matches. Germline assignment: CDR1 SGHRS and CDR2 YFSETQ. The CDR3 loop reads CASSWGGAGELFF. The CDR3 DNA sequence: TGCGCCAGCAGCTGGGGAGGGGCCGGGGAGCTGTTTTTT.

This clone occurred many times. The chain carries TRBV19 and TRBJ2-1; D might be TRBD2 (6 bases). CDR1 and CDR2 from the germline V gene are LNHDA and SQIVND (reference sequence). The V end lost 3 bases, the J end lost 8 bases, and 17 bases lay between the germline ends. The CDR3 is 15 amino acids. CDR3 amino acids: CASSMGRGMNDEQFF. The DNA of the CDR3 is TGTGCCAGTAGTATGGGGCGCGGGATGAATGATGAGCAGTTCTTC.

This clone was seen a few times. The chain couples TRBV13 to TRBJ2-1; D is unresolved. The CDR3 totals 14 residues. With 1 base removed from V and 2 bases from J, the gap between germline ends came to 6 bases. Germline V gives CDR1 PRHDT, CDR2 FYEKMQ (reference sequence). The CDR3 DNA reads TGTGCCAGCAGCTTAGAGGCAGCCTACAATGAGCAGTTCTTC. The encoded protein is CASSLEAAYNEQFF.

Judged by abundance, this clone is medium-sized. CDR3 nucleotide sequence: TGTGCCAGCAGTGGACAGACCGCCGAGCAGTACTTC. Residues: CASSGQTAEQYF. The rearrangement uses TRBV2 and TRBJ2-7, with D perhaps matching TRBD1 (5 bases). Per germline, CDR1 SNHLY and CDR2 FYNNEI. The CDR3 is 12 residues long. V was pared by 4 bases and J by 6 bases, with 10 bases between.

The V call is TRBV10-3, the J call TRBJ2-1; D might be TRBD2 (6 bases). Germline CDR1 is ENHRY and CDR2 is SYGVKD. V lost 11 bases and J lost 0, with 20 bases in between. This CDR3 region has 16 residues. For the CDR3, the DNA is TGTGCCGCCAAGTCCCAAGACGGGAGCTCCTACAATGAGCAGTTCTTC. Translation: CAAKSQDGSSYNEQFF.

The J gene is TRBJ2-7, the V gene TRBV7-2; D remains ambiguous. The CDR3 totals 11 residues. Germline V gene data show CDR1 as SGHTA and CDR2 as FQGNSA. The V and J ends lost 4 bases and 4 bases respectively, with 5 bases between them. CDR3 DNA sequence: TGTGCCAGCAGCTCTTTTTACGAGCAGTACTTC. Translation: CASSSFYEQYF.

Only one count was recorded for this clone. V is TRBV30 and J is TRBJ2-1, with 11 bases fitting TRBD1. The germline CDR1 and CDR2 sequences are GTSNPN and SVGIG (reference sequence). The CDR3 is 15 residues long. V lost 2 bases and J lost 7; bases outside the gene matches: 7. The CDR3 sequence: CAWSQPGTGGNEQFF. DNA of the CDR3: TGTGCCTGGAGTCAACCCGGGACAGGGGGTAATGAGCAGTTCTTC.

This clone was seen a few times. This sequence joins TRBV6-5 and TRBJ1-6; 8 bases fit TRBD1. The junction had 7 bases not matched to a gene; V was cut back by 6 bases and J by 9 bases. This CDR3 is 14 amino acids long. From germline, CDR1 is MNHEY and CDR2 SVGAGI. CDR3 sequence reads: CASRTDRGGSPLHF. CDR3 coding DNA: TGTGCCAGCAGAACCGACAGGGGAGGTTCACCCCTCCACTTT.

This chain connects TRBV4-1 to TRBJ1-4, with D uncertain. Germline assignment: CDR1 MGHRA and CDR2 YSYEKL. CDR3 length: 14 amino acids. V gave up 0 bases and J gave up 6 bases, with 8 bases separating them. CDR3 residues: CASSQDRPHEKLFF. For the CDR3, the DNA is TGCGCCAGCAGCCAAGATCGGCCCCATGAAAAACTGTTTTTT.

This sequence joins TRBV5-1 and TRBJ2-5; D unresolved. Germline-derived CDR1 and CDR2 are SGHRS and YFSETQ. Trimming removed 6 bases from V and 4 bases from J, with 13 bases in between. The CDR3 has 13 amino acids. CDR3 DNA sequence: TGCGCCAGCACCCAATACCTGGGAGAGACCCAGTACTTC. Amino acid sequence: CASTQYLGETQYF.

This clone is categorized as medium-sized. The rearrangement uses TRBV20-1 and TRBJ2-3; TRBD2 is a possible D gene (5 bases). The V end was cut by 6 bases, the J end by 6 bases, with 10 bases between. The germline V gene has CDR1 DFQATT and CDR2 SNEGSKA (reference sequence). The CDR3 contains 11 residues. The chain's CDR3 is CSAREWDTQYF. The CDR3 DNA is TGCAGTGCGAGGGAGTGGGATACGCAGTATTTT.

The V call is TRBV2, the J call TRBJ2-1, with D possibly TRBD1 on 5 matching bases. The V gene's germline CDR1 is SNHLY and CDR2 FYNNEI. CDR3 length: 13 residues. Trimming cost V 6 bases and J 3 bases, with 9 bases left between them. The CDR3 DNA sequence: TGTGCCAGCAGAGGGGCTAGCTACAATGAGCAGTTCTTC. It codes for CASRGASYNEQFF.

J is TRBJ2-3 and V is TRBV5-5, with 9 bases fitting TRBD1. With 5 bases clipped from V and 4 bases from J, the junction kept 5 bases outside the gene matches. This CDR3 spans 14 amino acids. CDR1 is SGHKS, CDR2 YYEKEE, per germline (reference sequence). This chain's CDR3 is CASRRGQGADTQYF. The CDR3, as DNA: TGTGCCAGCAGACGGGGACAGGGTGCAGATACGCAGTATTTT.

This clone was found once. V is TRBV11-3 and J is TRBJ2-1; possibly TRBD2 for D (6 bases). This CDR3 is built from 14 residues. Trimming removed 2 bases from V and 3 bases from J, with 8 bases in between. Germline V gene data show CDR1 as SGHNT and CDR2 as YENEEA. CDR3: CASSLTGVYNEQFF. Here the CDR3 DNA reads TGTGCCAGCAGCTTAACGGGGGTCTACAATGAGCAGTTCTTC.